These T cell receptor beta chains were read from a single sample in a study of blood T cell repertoires in COVID-19. Repertoires were generated with immunoSEQ multiplex PCR, while TCRdb's copy carries only in-frame clones and drops some. The data show around 100,000 clones, over 70% seen once. What was sequenced was peripheral blood. The source is a man aged 80 or over with acute or convalescent COVID-19. Each CDR3 is given with its conserved first and last residue. D genes are given only for firm matches. Not every row has a clone size; where given, it reads once, few, many or a size class.

v_gene	abundance	j_gene	d_gene	CDR3nt	CDR3aa
TRBV6-5	-	TRBJ2-7	TRBD1	TGTGCCAGCAGTCGACAGGGGAACGAGCAGTACTTC	CASSRQGNEQYF
TRBV3-1/TRBV3-2	-	TRBJ2-5	TRBD2	TGTGCCAGCAGCCAAGATCCGGGACTAGCGGGGGGGCCGAGAGAGACCCAGTACTTC	CASSQDPGLAGGPRETQYF
TRBV2	-	TRBJ1-2	TRBD1	TGTGCCAGCAGTGGGGGACAGAGCATAAGTGGCTACACCTTC	CASSGGQSISGYTF
TRBV2	-	TRBJ1-5	-	TGTGCCAGCAGTCCTGAGACAGGCCCAAATCAGCCCCAGCATTTT	CASSPETGPNQPQHF
TRBV10-2	few	TRBJ1-5	TRBD1	TGCGCCAGCAGCGCAGGGGGCATCGCGCCCCAGCATTTT	CASSAGGIAPQHF
TRBV15	-	TRBJ1-1	TRBD1	TGTGCCACCAGCAGCGGACAGGGCATGAACACTGAAGCTTTCTTT	CATSSGQGMNTEAFF
TRBV27	-	TRBJ1-2	TRBD1	TGTGCCAGCAGTTTTTTTGCCAGGGGGACCGCTTCTGGTGGCTACACCTTC	CASSFFARGTASGGYTF
TRBV3-1/TRBV3-2	-	TRBJ1-5	-	TGTGCCAGCAGCCAACGGCGGGGTGAGCCCCAGCATTTT	CASSQRRGEPQHF
TRBV6-5	once	TRBJ2-7	-	TGTGCCAGCAGTTATAGGAGCGGCGAGCAGTACTTC	CASSYRSGEQYF
TRBV19	-	TRBJ2-7	-	TGTGCCAGTAGTGTTCTACAGGGAACCGTTCCGGCGGGAGTGCACGAGCAGTACTTC	CASSVLQGTVPAGVHEQYF
TRBV6-6	once	TRBJ1-3	-	TGTGCCAGCAGTTACCCGGGGAGCTCTGGAAACACCATATATTTT	CASSYPGSSGNTIYF
TRBV7-9	-	TRBJ2-3	-	TGTGCCAGCAGCTACCCCCGGGGGCGGGGGAACACAGATACGCAGTATTTT	CASSYPRGRGNTDTQYF
TRBV7-2	-	TRBJ1-1	-	TGTGCCAGCAGCTTCCAAGTGTCCAGGGAAGCTTTCTTT	CASSFQVSREAFF
TRBV6-5	-	TRBJ1-1	-	TGTGCCAGCAGCCGACAGAAGAACACTGAAGCTTTCTTT	CASSRQKNTEAFF
TRBV27	few	TRBJ2-7	TRBD2	TGTGCCAGCAGTTTATTAGTCCCTTCTAGCGGGAGTTACTACGAGCAGTACTTC	CASSLLVPSSGSYYEQYF
TRBV11-3	-	TRBJ2-1	TRBD1	TGTGCCAGCAGCCCCCGAGGGGGCGAGTATAATGAGCAGTTCTTC	CASSPRGGEYNEQFF
TRBV19	many	TRBJ1-5	-	TGTGCCAGTGGAAGACGGGGAACCGGGACAACCCAGCATTTT	CASGRRGTGTTQHF
TRBV7-8	-	TRBJ2-3	-	TGTGCCAGCAGCTTAGACGGGATTCGAGCAGATACGCAGTATTTT	CASSLDGIRADTQYF
TRBV7-2	-	TRBJ2-7	-	TGTGCCAGCAGCCACGCGGGTAGCTCCTACGAGCAGTACTTC	CASSHAGSSYEQYF
TRBV2	-	TRBJ2-5	TRBD2	TGTGCCAGCCTCGGGCTAGCGGAAGAGACCCAGTACTTC	CASLGLAEETQYF
TRBV19	-	TRBJ2-7	-	TGTGCCAGTAGTTCACACAAGTCGGGGGAGCAGTACTTC	CASSSHKSGEQYF
TRBV7-3	-	TRBJ1-6	TRBD1	TGTGCCAGCAGCACGGGACAGGGAAGGGGATCACCCCTCCACTTT	CASSTGQGRGSPLHF
TRBV27	-	TRBJ1-1	-	TGTGCCAGCAGTTTAGTCCTCGGGTATGAGGCTTTCTTT	CASSLVLGYEAFF
TRBV7-2	-	TRBJ2-1	-	TGTGCCAGCAGCTTAGGGAGCGTCTTAAGCTCCTACAATGAGCAGTTCTTC	CASSLGSVLSSYNEQFF
TRBV5-1	-	TRBJ1-2	TRBD1	TGCGCCAGCAGCTGGGGGGAGAGCTACAGGGGGCCGAACTATGGCTACACCTTC	CASSWGESYRGPNYGYTF
TRBV7-8	once	TRBJ2-3	-	TGTGCCAGCAGCTTTTACGGACAGACCACAGATACGCAGTATTTT	CASSFYGQTTDTQYF
TRBV29-1	-	TRBJ2-1	TRBD2	TGCAGCGTCTCGACTAGCGGGAGTGGCAATGAGCAGTTCTTC	CSVSTSGSGNEQFF
TRBV7-8	-	TRBJ2-1	-	TGTGCCAGCAGCTTAGGAGTGGCACAGGGTTTTAATGAGCAGTTCTTC	CASSLGVAQGFNEQFF
TRBV5-8	-	TRBJ1-1	-	TGTGCCAGCAGCCTGGGCGCGGCTAACACTGAAGCTTTCTTT	CASSLGAANTEAFF
TRBV10-1	-	TRBJ1-1	-	TGCGCCAGCAGCGCCAATGGACAGAGTGCTTTCTTT	CASSANGQSAFF
TRBV5-4	-	TRBJ1-2	TRBD1	TGTGCCAGCAGCTTGGGGGGTCCAGGGGGACGGGGCTACACCTTC	CASSLGGPGGRGYTF